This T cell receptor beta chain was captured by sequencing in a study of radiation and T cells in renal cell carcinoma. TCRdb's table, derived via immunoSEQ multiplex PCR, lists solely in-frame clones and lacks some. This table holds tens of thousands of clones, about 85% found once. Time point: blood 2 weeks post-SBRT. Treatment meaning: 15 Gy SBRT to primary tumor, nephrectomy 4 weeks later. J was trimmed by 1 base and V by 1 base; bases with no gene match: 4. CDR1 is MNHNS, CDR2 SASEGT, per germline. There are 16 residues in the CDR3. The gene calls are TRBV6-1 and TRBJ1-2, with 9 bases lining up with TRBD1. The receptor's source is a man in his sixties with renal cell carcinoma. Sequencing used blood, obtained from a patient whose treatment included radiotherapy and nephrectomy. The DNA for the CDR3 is TGTGCCAGCAGTGAAGTGGGGGGACAGGGTAACTATGGCTACACCTTC. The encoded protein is CASSEVGGQGNYGYTF.